This T cell receptor beta chain was captured in a study of TIL therapy for anti-PD-1-resistant metastatic lung cancer (dated by TCRdb to the early 2020s). As for the study more broadly: Tumors were harvested prior to any PD-1/PD-L1 blockade, after which nivolumab was administered to patients, and lymphodepletion, expanded TIL infusion and IL-2 were given to patients who progressed. A median age of approximately 50 years (range about 38-80) and a median tumor PD-L1 proportion score of about 5.4% were recorded among enrolled patients. Across the cohort, whole-exome sequencing showed a median non-synonymous tumor mutation burden of roughly 1.5 mutations per megabase. Clonotypes were tracked across tumor, expanded TIL product and serial blood samples by T cell receptor beta sequencing of tumor and peripheral blood. The cohort was predominantly lung adenocarcinoma, with several EGFR-mutant and two ALK-rearranged tumors, and half of patients were current or former smokers.

As for this clone: No cognate antigen has been identified for it. Base quality data are lacking; no much larger clone is found one base away.

The immunoSEQ v3 hsTCRB kit was used to amplify TCR beta CDR3 regions from genomic DNA through bias-controlled multiplex PCR. TCR libraries were sequenced on an Illumina NextSeq 500 to 1.5 million to 2 million read pairs for survey level or roughly 4.5-6 million for deep level. The authors' pipeline ran thus. The immunoSEQ Analyzer software assigned V, D and J genes, filtered out non-productive sequences, and reported clonality. Repertoires were compared by productive Simpson clonality and by the Morisita overlap index of productive TRB rearrangements between infused TIL and blood. Absolute clonotype counts in blood were estimated by multiplying the lymphocyte count by the CD3+ fraction and by the productive frequency of the clone. TCRdb stores this immuneACCESS table with in-frame sequences only. Part of the clones is absent; in the studies checked, under half of the shortfall reflects unresolved V genes, and no reason is known for the rest. The DNA gave D and trimming, while V, J and clone size come from that table. The sample records more than 35,000 clones, 73% of which are singletons. The ten largest clones take up 5.7% of the sample.

The sample's time point label is to be understood as: pre-treatment sample, taken before nivolumab and TIL therapy. Adults with stage 4 NSCLC were enrolled in a dual-center phase I trial from 2017 to January 2020. The samples were obtained from a phase I trial that was single-arm and open-label and tested tumor-infiltrating lymphocyte therapy combined with nivolumab in advanced non-small cell lung cancer. Blood mononuclear cells from EDTA tubes were separated on a Ficoll gradient and snap-frozen as pellets, and DNA was extracted from the cells using a Qiagen mini-prep kit. CDR1 and CDR2, per the germline V gene, are SGDLS and YYNGEE. Trimming takes 3 bases from V and 9 bases from J, and the germline ends sit 16 bases apart. The CDR3 runs 14 residues from the cysteine to the phenylalanine. Only the CDR3 part of the read is kept: 42 bases, read in frame from the first base. Overall results and qualifications from the work: Generalizability was limited because the cohort was highly selected, with more treatment-naive, never-smoker and oncogene-addicted patients included than is typical. The study protocol defined all tumor marker inferences as exploratory. Clonotypes from the infused TIL partially replaced the baseline peripheral repertoire and then declined over months, and persistence showed no apparent association with response.

Recombination linked TRBV9 to TRBJ1-3, and possibly TRBD1, on 6 matching bases. The sequencing here drew on blood, taken at baseline. The TCR sequence derives from a person between 25 and 80 years old with non-small cell lung cancer. The CDR3 in this case is CASSGQQGPSTIYF. The bases read TGTGCCAGCAGCGGGCAACAGGGTCCCAGCACCATATATTTT.